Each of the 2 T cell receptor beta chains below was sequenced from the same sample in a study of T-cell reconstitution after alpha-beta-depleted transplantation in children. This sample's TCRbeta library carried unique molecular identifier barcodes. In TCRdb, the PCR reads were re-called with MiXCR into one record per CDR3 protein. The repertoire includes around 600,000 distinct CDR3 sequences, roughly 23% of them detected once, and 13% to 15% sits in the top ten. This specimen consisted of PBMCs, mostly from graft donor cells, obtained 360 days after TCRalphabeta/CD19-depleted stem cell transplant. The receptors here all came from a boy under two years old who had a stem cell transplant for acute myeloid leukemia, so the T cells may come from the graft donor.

The CDR3 coding sequence is TGTGCCAGCAGTTTTCAGGACAGGTCAATCGGGATGAACACTGAAGCTTTCTTT. As protein: CASSFQDRSIGMNTEAFF. This sequence joins TRBV28 and TRBJ1-1, with 7 positions matching TRBD1. V lost 3 bases to trimming and J lost 0 bases; unmatched junction nucleotides: 13. CDR3 length equals 18 residues. Germline-derived CDR1 and CDR2 are MDHEN and SYDVKM.

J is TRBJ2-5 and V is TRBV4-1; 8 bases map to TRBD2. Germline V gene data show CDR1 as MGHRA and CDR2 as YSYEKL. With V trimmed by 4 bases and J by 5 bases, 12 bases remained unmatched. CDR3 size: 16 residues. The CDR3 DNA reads TGCGCCAGCAGCCCCTTCGCCGGACTAGCTCAGGAGACCCAGTACTTC. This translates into CASSPFAGLAQETQYF.